A single sample is the source of the 2 T cell receptor beta chains below, sequenced in a study of T cell responses to AZD1222 COVID-19 vaccine (dated by TCRdb to the early 2020s). The time point tag for this specimen amounts to: baseline before first vaccination. Receptor libraries were prepared by the immunoSEQ multiplex PCR assay. In TCRdb, the immuneACCESS table is reduced to in-frame sequences with V and J assigned. These tables do not hold every clone; where another copy was compared, an unresolved V gene accounts for under half, and the others remain unexplained. This sample comprises about 190,000 clones, under 95% of them detected only once. Jointly, the top ten make up 0.99% of the sample. Sequencing used peripheral blood, obtained on day 0 of AZD1222 vaccination. Receptors were obtained from an adult in good health.

The gene calls are TRBV12-3 or TRBV12-4 and TRBJ1-6; no clear D gene. With 6 bases removed from V and 8 bases from J, the gap between germline ends came to 8 bases. The CDR3 has 12 residues. The CDR3 bases are TGTGCCAGCAGCCCAGAATATTCACCCCTCCACTTT. Protein product: CASSPEYSPLHF.

The V gene is TRBV9, the J gene TRBJ2-7; 13 bases line up with TRBD2. Germline assignment: CDR1 SGDLS and CDR2 YYNGEE. The CDR3 is 13 amino acids. The junction had 6 bases not matched to a gene; V was cut back by 4 bases and J by 11 bases. The chain's CDR3 is CASSPGTSGIKYF. Written as DNA, the CDR3 is TGTGCCAGCAGCCCCGGGACTAGCGGGATCAAGTACTTC.